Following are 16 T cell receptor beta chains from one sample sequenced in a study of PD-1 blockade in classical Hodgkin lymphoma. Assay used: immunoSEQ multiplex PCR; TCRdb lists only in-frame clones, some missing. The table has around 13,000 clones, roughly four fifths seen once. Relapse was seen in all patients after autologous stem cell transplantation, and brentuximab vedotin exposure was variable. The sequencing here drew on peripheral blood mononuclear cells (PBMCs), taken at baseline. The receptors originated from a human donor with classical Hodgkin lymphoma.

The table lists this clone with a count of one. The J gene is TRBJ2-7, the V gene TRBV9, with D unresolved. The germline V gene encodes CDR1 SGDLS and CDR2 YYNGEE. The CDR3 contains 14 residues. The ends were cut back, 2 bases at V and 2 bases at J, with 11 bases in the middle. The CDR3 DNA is TGTGCCAGCAGCGTCCAGCATGGACCCTACGAGCAGTACTTC. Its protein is CASSVQHGPYEQYF.

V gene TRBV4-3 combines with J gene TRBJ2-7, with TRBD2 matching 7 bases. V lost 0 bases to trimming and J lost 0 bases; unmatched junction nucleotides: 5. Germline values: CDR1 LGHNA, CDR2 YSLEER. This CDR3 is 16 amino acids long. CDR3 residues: CASSQDAGGSSYEQYF. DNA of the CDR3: TGCGCCAGCAGCCAAGATGCCGGGGGGAGCTCCTACGAGCAGTACTTC.

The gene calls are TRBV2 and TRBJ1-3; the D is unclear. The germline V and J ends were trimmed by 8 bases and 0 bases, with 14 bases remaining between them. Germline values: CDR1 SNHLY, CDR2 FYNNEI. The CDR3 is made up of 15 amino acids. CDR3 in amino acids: CASGMWLNSGNTIYF. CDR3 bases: TGTGCCAGCGGGATGTGGCTAAACTCTGGAAACACCATATATTTT.

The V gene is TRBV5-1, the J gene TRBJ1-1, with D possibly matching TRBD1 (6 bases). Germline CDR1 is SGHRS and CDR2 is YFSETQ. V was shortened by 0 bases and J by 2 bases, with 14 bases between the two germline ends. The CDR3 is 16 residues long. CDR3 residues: CASSLGDNNPNTEAFF. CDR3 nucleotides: TGCGCCAGCAGCTTGGGGGACAACAACCCCAACACTGAAGCTTTCTTT.

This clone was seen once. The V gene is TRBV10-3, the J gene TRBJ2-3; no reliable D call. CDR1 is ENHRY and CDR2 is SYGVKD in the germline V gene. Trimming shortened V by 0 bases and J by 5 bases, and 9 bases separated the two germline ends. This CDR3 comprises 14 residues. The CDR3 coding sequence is TGTGCCATCAGTGAGTCGGATAGAGGAGATACGCAGTATTTT. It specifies CAISESDRGDTQYF.

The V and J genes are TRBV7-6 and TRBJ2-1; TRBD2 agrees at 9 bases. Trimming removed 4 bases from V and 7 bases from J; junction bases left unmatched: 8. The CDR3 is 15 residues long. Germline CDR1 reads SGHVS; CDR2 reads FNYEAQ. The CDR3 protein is CASSSLAGALNEQFF. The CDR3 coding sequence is TGTGCCAGCAGCTCTTTAGCGGGGGCCTTAAATGAGCAGTTCTTC. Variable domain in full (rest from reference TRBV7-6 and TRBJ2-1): GAGVSQSPRYKVTKRGQDVALRCDPISGHVSLYWYRQALGQGPEFLTYFNYEAQQDKSGLPNDRFSAERPEGSISTLTIQRTEQRDSAMYRCASSSLAGALNEQFFGPGTRLTVL.

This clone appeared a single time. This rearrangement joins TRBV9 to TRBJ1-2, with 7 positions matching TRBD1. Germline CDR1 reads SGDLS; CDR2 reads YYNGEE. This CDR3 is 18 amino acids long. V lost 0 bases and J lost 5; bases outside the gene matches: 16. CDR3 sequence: CASSVAPGRTRQGYGYTF. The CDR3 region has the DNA TGTGCCAGCAGCGTAGCTCCTGGAAGAACGAGACAGGGATATGGCTACACCTTC.

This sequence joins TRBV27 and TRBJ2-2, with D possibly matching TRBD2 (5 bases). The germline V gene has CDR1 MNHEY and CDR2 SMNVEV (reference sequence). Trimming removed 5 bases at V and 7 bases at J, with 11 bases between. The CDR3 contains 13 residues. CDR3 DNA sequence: TGTGCCAGCAGTACCTTCGAGGGCGGGGAGCTGTTTTTT. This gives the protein CASSTFEGGELFF.

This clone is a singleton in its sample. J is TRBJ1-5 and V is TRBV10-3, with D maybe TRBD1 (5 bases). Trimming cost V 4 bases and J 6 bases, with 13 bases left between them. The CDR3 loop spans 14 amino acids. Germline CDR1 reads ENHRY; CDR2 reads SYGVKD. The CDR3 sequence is CAISGGAGLQPQHF. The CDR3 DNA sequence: TGTGCCATCAGTGGTGGGGCAGGGCTTCAGCCCCAGCATTTT.

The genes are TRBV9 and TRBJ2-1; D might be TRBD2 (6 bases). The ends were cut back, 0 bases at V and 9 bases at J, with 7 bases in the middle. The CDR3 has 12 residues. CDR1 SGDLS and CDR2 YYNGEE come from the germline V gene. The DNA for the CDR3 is TGTGCCAGCAGCGTAGGCGGGGTTGAGCAGTTCTTC. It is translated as CASSVGGVEQFF.

CDR3 sequence reads: CASSVVGTGASTDTQYF. The CDR3 DNA reads TGTGCCAGCAGCGTAGTGGGAACAGGGGCTAGCACAGATACGCAGTATTTT. J is TRBJ2-3 and V is TRBV9, with 7 nucleotides matching TRBD1. V gave up 0 bases and J gave up 0 bases; unmatched junction bases: 7. Germline CDR1 and CDR2: SGDLS and YYNGEE. The CDR3 runs 17 residues.

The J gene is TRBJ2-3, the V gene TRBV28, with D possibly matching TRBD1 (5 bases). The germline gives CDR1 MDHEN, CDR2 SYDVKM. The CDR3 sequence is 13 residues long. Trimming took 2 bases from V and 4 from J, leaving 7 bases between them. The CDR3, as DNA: TGTGCCAGCAGTTTACAGGGTCCAGATACGCAGTATTTT. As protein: CASSLQGPDTQYF. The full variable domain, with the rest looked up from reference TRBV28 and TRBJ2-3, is DVKVTQSSRYLVKRTGEKVFLECVQDMDHENMFWYRQDPGLGLRLIYFSYDVKMKEKGDIPEGYSVSREKKERFSLILESASTNQTSMYLCASSLQGPDTQYFGPGTRLTVL.

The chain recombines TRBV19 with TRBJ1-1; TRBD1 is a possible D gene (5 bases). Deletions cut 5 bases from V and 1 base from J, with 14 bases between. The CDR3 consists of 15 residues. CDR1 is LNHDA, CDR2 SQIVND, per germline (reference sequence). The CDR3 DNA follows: TGTGCCAGTAGTCTTCGGTGGGGCGCGAACACTGAAGCTTTCTTT. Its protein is CASSLRWGANTEAFF.

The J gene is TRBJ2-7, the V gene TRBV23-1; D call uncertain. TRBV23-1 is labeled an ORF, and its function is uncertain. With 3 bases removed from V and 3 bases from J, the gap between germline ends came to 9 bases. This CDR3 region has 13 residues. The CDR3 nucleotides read TGCGCCAGCAGTCATCGGACGGGCTACGAGCAGTACTTC. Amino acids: CASSHRTGYEQYF.

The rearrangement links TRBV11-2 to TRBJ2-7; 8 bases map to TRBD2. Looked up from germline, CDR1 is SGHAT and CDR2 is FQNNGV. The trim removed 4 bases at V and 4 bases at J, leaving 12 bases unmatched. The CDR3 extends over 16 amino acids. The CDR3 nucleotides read TGTGCCAGCAGCTCGTACGTTGGCGGGGGGTATTACGAGCAGTACTTC. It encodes CASSSYVGGGYYEQYF.

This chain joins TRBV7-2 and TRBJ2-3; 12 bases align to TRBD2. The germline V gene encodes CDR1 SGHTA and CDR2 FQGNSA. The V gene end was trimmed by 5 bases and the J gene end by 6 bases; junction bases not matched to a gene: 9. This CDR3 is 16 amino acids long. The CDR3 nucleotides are TGTGCCAGCAGCACAACTAGCGGGGGGAAACAGGATACGCAGTATTTT. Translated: CASSTTSGGKQDTQYF. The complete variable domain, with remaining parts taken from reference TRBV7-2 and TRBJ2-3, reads GAGVSQSPSNKVTEKGKDVELRCDPISGHTALYWYRQSLGQGLEFLIYFQGNSAPDKSGLPSDRFSAERTGGSVSTLTIQRTQQEDSAVYLCASSTTSGGKQDTQYFGPGTRLTVL.